Shown below are 11 T cell receptor beta chains from a single sample sequenced in a study of PD-1 blockade in classical Hodgkin lymphoma. Exposure to brentuximab vedotin varied, and each patient had relapsed following autologous stem cell transplantation. Libraries were prepared by immunoSEQ multiplex PCR; TCRdb keeps only in-frame clonotypes and omits some of them. This table holds about 46,000 clones, approximately 73% found once. The sample consisted of peripheral blood mononuclear cells (PBMCs), taken at baseline. Receptor source: a human donor with classical Hodgkin lymphoma.

The chain links TRBV9 to TRBJ2-1; 8 bases line up with TRBD2. The CDR3 runs 15 residues. Germline V gene sequence: CDR1 SGDLS, CDR2 YYNGEE. The J segment lost 2 bases and the V segment lost 4 bases, leaving 5 bases of the junction unmatched. CDR3 DNA: TGTGCCAGCAGCCCCAGCGGGGGCCCCTACAATGAGCAGTTCTTC. It codes for CASSPSGGPYNEQFF. Complete variable domain (other parts from reference TRBV9 and TRBJ2-1): DSGVTQTPKHLITATGQRVTLRCSPRSGDLSVYWYQQSLDQGLQFLIQYYNGEERAKGNILERFSAQQFPDLHSELNLSSLELGDSALYFCASSPSGGPYNEQFFGPGTRLTVL.

This clone was detected only once. The rearrangement links TRBV19 to TRBJ2-2; D tentatively fits TRBD1 or TRBD2 (5 bases each). This CDR3 contains 16 residues. CDR1 and CDR2 from the germline V gene are LNHDA and SQIVND (reference sequence). Trimming took 3 bases from V and 4 from J, leaving 15 bases between them. CDR3 DNA sequence: TGTGCCAGTAGTATTATCGGGAAGGGGACCACCGGGGAGCTGTTTTTT. It yields the protein CASSIIGKGTTGELFF.

This sequence joins TRBV27 and TRBJ1-2, with a possible D match to TRBD1 (6 bases). The V gene's germline CDR1 is MNHEY and CDR2 SMNVEV (reference sequence). There are 13 residues in the CDR3. Trimming removed 4 bases at V and 6 bases at J, with 12 bases between. CDR3 sequence (DNA): TGTGCCAGCAGTTCTGCAGGGGCAGATGGCTACACCTTC. Amino acid sequence: CASSSAGADGYTF.

This clone was detected only a few times. The chain joins TRBV4-2 to TRBJ2-5; D might be TRBD2 (5 bases). Trimming left V 0 bases short and J 6 bases short, with 11 bases between. The CDR3 spans 14 residues. Germline V gives CDR1 LGHNA, CDR2 YNFKEQ. The CDR3 loop reads CASSQETPGKTQYF. The DNA for the CDR3 is TGTGCCAGCAGCCAAGAAACCCCCGGGAAGACCCAGTACTTC.

V usage is TRBV19 and J usage is TRBJ2-1; no firm D call. The germline V and J ends were trimmed by 5 bases and 3 bases, with 11 bases remaining between them. The CDR3 length is 14 residues. Germline V lookup: CDR1 LNHDA, CDR2 SQIVND (reference sequence). The CDR3 region has the DNA TGTGCCAGTAGTCCACTGGGGAACTACAATGAGCAGTTCTTC. This codes for CASSPLGNYNEQFF.

This clone has just a few counts. The chain couples TRBV10-1 to TRBJ1-1, with D possibly matching TRBD1 (5 bases). Trimming took 3 bases from V and 10 from J, leaving 15 bases between them. Germline V gene sequence: CDR1 WNHNN, CDR2 SYGVQD (reference sequence). The CDR3 has 13 residues. The CDR3 sequence: CASSDPGATGAFF. CDR3 nucleotide sequence: TGCGCCAGCAGTGACCCCGGGGCCACGGGAGCTTTCTTT.

The J gene is TRBJ2-5, the V gene TRBV11-2; TRBD2 might be the D (6 bases). Germline assignment: CDR1 SGHAT and CDR2 FQNNGV. CDR3 length equals 14 residues. Trimming cost V 5 bases and J 2 bases, with 12 bases left between them. CDR3 sequence reads: CASSPRDSQETQYF. The CDR3 coding sequence is TGTGCCAGCAGCCCCCGGGACTCACAAGAGACCCAGTACTTC.

The V call is TRBV30, the J call TRBJ2-4; D is uncertain. Germline V lookup: CDR1 GTSNPN, CDR2 SVGIG (reference sequence). The CDR3 length is 15 residues. V was trimmed by 1 base and J by 0 bases, leaving 10 bases between them. This chain's CDR3 is CAWSAQILAKNIQYF. The CDR3 DNA sequence: TGTGCCTGGAGTGCTCAGATTCTAGCCAAAAACATTCAGTACTTC.

The chain links TRBV5-1 to TRBJ1-3, with TRBD1 as a possible D gene (6 bases). The CDR3 covers 16 residues. V was shortened by 0 bases and J by 0 bases, with 10 bases between the two germline ends. The germline gives CDR1 SGHRS, CDR2 YFSETQ. For the CDR3, the DNA is TGCGCCAGCAGCTTGGGGGCAGGGGCCTCTGGAAACACCATATATTTT. It codes for CASSLGAGASGNTIYF.

The J gene is TRBJ2-5, the V gene TRBV9; D not resolved. The CDR3 loop spans 15 amino acids. The germline gives CDR1 SGDLS, CDR2 YYNGEE. V lost 4 bases, J lost 4 bases, and 17 bases lay in between. In DNA, the CDR3 is TGTGCCAGCAGCACCGCTAAGCAGGCTCCAGAGACCCAGTACTTC. Amino acids: CASSTAKQAPETQYF.

The CDR3: CASSETGKAEKLFF. CDR3 DNA sequence: TGTGCCAGCAGTGAGACAGGCAAGGCTGAAAAACTGTTTTTT. The chain uses TRBV2 and TRBJ1-4; tentatively, D is TRBD1 (6 bases). Looked up from germline, CDR1 is SNHLY and CDR2 is FYNNEI. V lost 3 bases to trimming and J lost 7 bases, with 12 bases between them. CDR3 size: 14 residues.